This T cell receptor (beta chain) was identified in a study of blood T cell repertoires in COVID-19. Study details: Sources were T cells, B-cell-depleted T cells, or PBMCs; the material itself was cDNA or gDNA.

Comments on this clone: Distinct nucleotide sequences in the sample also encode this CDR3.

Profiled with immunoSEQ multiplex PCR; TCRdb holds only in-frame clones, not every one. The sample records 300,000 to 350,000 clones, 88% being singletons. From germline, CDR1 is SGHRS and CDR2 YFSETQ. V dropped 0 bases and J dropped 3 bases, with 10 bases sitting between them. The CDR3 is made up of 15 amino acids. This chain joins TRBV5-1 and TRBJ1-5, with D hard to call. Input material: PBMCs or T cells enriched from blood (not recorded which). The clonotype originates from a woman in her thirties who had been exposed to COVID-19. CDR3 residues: CASSLEGGYNQPQHF. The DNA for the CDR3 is TGCGCCAGCAGCTTGGAGGGAGGTTACAATCAGCCCCAGCATTTT.